The TCR beta chain described here comes from a study of CD8+ T cells in alopecia areata. Study-level background: Those patients who were treated received oral tofacitinib, which was given at 5 to 10 mg twice daily for moderate-to-severe alopecia areata.

The study's findings and limits: Resident alphabeta T-cell populations of normal skin are likewise subject to sequencing in scalp samples. Researchers report lesional scalp, most notably alopecia totalis/universalis, outstripped normal scalp in clonality.

As concerns this clone: The antigen is not known.

The CDR3 contains 14 residues. The V gene lost 6 bases and the J gene lost 5 bases, with 17 bases spanning the gap. Germline V gene sequence: CDR1 KGHSH, CDR2 LQKENI. Extracted RNA was reverse transcribed, and the resulting cDNA served as sequencing template. The assay was immunoSEQ multiplex PCR, and TCRdb's table has in-frame clones only and misses some. The sample lists about 200,000 clones, more than 45% seen once, with 0.4% to 0.55% in the top ten. The sequencing here drew on CD4+ T cells sorted from blood, taken at week 0. The chain joins TRBV18 to TRBJ2-7; D tentatively fits TRBD1 or TRBD2 (5 bases each). This sequence was found in a human donor with alopecia areata. In DNA, the CDR3 is TGTGCCAGCTCGTCCGGGACCGAGTCCAACGAGCAGTACTTC. This encodes CASSSGTESNEQYF.